This TCR beta chain was sequenced for a study of STAT5B mutations in CD4+ large granular lymphocyte leukemia. Across the study: Healthy donors showed HLA-associated enrichment of the CDR3 'QG' motif. General study findings and limits: TRBV06-family usage was enriched in top patient clones (8/27) versus controls (2/35). No patients shared main leukemic clonotypes, though about 25% appeared at low frequency elsewhere.

Details on this clone: The antigen is unknown.

Data came from immunoSEQ multiplex PCR; TCRdb stores just in-frame clones and leaves some out. The data hold roughly 24,000 clones, with about three quarters observed a single time. CDR3 length equals 15 residues. V gave up 0 bases and J gave up 10 bases, with 18 bases separating them. The germline CDR1 and CDR2 sequences are SGHDN and FVKESK. The clonotype was recovered from a human donor in good health. The V call is TRBV14, the J call TRBJ1-1, with a weak D call TRBD1 (6 bases). The sequenced sample consisted of CD4+ T cells from blood buffy coats. Here the CDR3 reads CASSQERVQGSSAFF. The CDR3 DNA reads as TGTGCCAGCAGCCAAGAGAGGGTACAGGGCAGTTCAGCTTTCTTT.